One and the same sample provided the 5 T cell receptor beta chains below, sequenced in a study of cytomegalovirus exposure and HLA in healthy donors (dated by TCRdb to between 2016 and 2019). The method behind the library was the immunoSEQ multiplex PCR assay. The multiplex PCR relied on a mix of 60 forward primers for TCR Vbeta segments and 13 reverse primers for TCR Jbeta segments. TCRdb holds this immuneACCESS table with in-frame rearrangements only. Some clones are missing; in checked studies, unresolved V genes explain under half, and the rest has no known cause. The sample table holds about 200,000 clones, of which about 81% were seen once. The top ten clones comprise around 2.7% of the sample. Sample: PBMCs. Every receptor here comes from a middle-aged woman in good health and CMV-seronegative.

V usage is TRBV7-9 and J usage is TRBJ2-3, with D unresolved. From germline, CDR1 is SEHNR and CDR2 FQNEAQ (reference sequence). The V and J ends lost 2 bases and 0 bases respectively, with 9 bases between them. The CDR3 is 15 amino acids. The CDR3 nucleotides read TGTGCCAGCAGCTTAAGACATACTAGCACAGATACGCAGTATTTT. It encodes CASSLRHTSTDTQYF.

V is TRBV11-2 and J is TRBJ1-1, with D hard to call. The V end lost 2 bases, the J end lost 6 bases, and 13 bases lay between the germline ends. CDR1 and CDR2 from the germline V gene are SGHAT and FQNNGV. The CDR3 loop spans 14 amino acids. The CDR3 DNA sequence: TGTGCCAGCAGCTTATTAGCGGGGAGTCCTGAAGCTTTCTTT. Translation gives CASSLLAGSPEAFF. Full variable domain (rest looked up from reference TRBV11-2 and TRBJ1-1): EAGVAQSPRYKIIEKRQSVAFWCNPISGHATLYWYQQILGQGPKLLIQFQNNGVVDDSQLPKDRFSAERLKGVDSTLKIQPAKLEDSAVYLCASSLLAGSPEAFFGQGTRLTVV.

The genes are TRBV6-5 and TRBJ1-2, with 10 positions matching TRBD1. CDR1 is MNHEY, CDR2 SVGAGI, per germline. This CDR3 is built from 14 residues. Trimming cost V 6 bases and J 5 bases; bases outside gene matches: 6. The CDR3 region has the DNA TGTGCCAGCAGGAAGGGACAGGGGTTTTATGGCTACACCTTC. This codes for CASRKGQGFYGYTF.

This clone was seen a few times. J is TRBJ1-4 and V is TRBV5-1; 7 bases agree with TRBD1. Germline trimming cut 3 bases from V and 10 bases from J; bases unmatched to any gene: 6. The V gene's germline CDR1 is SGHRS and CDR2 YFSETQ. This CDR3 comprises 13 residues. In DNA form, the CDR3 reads TGCGCCAGCAGCTCAAGACAGGGTGGAAAACTGTTTTTT. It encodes CASSSRQGGKLFF.

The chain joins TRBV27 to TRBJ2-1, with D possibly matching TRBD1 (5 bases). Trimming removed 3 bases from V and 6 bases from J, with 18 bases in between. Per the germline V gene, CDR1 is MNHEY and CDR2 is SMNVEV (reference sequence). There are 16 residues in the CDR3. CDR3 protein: CASSFSQGPLSNEQFF. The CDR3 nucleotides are TGTGCCAGCAGTTTCTCCCAGGGCCCTTTATCCAATGAGCAGTTCTTC.